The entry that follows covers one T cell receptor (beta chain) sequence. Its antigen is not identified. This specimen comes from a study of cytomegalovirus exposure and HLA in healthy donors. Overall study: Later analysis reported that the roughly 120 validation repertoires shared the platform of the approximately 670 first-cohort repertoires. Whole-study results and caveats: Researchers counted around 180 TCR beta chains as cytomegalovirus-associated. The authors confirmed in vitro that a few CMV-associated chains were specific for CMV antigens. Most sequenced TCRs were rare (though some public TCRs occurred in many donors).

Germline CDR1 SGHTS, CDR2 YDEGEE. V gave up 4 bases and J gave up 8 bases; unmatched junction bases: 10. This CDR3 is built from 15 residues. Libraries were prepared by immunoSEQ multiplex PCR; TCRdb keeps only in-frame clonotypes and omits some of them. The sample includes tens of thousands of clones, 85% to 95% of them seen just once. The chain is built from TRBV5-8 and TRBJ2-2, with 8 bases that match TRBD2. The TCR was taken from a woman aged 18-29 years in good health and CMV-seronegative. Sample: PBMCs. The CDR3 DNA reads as TGTGCCAGCAGCCGGGACGGGAGGGCCGGTGGGGAGCTGTTTTTT. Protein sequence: CASSRDGRAGGELFF. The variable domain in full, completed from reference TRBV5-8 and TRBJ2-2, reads EAGVTQSPTHLIKTRGQQATLRCSPISGHTSVYWYQQALGLGLQFLLWYDEGEERNRGNFPPRFSGRQFPNYSSELNVNALELEDSALYLCASSRDGRAGGELFFGEGSRLTVL.